The 16 T cell receptor beta chains presented below share a single source sample, sequenced in a study of T-cell reconstitution after alpha-beta-depleted transplantation in children. Molecular barcoding with unique molecular identifiers was used for the TCRbeta library. TCRdb processed the PCR reads anew with MiXCR; each CDR3 protein has one entry. The sample lists over 85,000 distinct CDR3 sequences; approximately 10% were seen once. The specimen comprised PBMCs from the stem cell graft donor, sampled from the stem cell graft. These receptors came from a human donor who donated a stem cell graft to a child with acute lymphoblastic leukemia.

This clonotype was observed at least ten times. J is TRBJ2-2 and V is TRBV2, with a possible D match to TRBD1 (6 bases). In germline, CDR1 is SNHLY, CDR2 FYNNEI. Between the trimmed V and J ends, which lost 7 bases and 8 bases, there was a span of 11 bases. The CDR3 loop spans 12 amino acids. The CDR3 coding sequence is TGTGCCAGCAACAACCAGGGGGGGGAGCTGTTTTTT. This codes for CASNNQGGELFF.

This clonotype has ten or more counts. This chain joins TRBV5-1 and TRBJ2-1; 9 bases line up with TRBD1. Trimming removed 2 bases from V and 1 base from J; junction bases left unmatched: 7. The CDR3 runs to 17 residues. Germline assignment: CDR1 SGHRS and CDR2 YFSETQ. Here the CDR3 reads CASSFRQGGVSYNEQFF. The CDR3 nucleotides read TGCGCCAGCAGCTTCCGACAGGGGGGGGTGTCCTACAATGAGCAGTTCTTC.

CDR3 region: CSPVGSGALCRANVLTF. CDR3 bases: TGCAGCCCCGTGGGGTCAGGGGCCCTTTGTCGGGCCAACGTCCTGACTTTC. The rearrangement links TRBV29-1 to TRBJ2-6; perhaps TRBD1 as D (6 bases). Trimming stripped 8 bases from V and 5 bases from J, with 25 bases between. This CDR3 region has 17 residues. The germline V gene encodes CDR1 SQVTM and CDR2 ANQGSEA. Combining the CDR3 with reference TRBV29-1 and TRBJ2-6 gives the whole variable domain SAVISQKPSRDICQRGTSLTIQCQVDSQVTMMFWYRQQPGQSLTLIATANQGSEATYESGFVIDKFPISRPNLTFSTLTVSNMSPEDSSIYLCSPVGSGALCRANVLTFGAGSRLTVL.

This clonotype was picked up many times. The chain has TRBV20-1 and TRBJ1-4; D is ambiguous. Deletions cut 1 base from V and 10 bases from J, with 13 bases between. The CDR3 spans 13 residues. Germline V gene data show CDR1 as DFQATT and CDR2 as SNEGSKA (reference sequence). This CDR3 reads CSARAGPRGKLFF. CDR3 nucleotides: TGCAGTGCTAGAGCCGGTCCCCGGGGAAAACTGTTTTTT.

With respect to this clonotype: Being one base from a much bigger clone, this may be a read error. The CDR3 DNA is TGTGCCAGCAGTTGGTACAGGGACGAGCAGTACTTC. It translates to CASSWYRDEQYF. The rearrangement uses TRBV7-2 and TRBJ2-7; a possible D gene is TRBD1 (6 bases). CDR3 length equals 12 residues. The V gene lost 6 bases and the J gene lost 5 bases, with 11 bases spanning the gap. Looked up from germline, CDR1 is SGHTA and CDR2 is FQGNSA.

This clonotype was found many times. The chain combines TRBV5-1 with TRBJ2-2; D is ambiguous. CDR3 length: 14 residues. V lost 4 bases, J lost 1 base, and 8 bases lay in between. Germline-derived CDR1 and CDR2 are SGHRS and YFSETQ. CDR3 in amino acids: CASSEWQNTGELFF. CDR3 nucleotides: TGCGCCAGCAGCGAGTGGCAGAACACCGGGGAGCTGTTTTTT.

This clonotype appeared many times. J is TRBJ2-3 and V is TRBV29-1, with a weak D call TRBD1 (5 bases). V lost 0 bases and J 3 bases, leaving 16 bases between the germline ends. Germline V gene data show CDR1 as SQVTM and CDR2 as ANQGSEA. The CDR3 is made up of 16 amino acids. CDR3 sequence: CSVEDLGQGGTDTQYF. The CDR3 nucleotides read TGCAGCGTTGAAGATCTCGGTCAGGGTGGGACAGATACGCAGTATTTT.

Ten or more counts support this clonotype. The gene calls are TRBV27 and TRBJ2-1; D unresolved. V lost 3 bases, J lost 0 bases, and 12 bases lay in between. Germline loops: CDR1 MNHEY, CDR2 SMNVEV (reference sequence). This CDR3 has 16 amino acids. CDR3: CASSFSPRSSYNEQFF. CDR3 nucleotides: TGTGCCAGCAGTTTTAGTCCGCGGAGCTCCTACAATGAGCAGTTCTTC.

This clonotype was detected ten times or more. The V call is TRBV5-1, the J call TRBJ2-1, with 16 bases lining up with TRBD2. CDR1 and CDR2 (germline): SGHRS, YFSETQ. The CDR3 spans 18 residues. Trimming removed 4 bases from V and 9 bases from J; junction bases left unmatched: 13. CDR3 residues: CASSPGPGLAGGLSEQFF. In nucleotides, the CDR3 is TGCGCCAGCAGCCCGGGCCCGGGACTAGCGGGAGGGCTTTCTGAGCAGTTCTTC.

Notes on this clonotype: This may be a read error: a much more frequent sequence differs by one nucleotide. The CDR3 here is CASGERSYEQYF. The CDR3 DNA sequence: TGTGCCAGCGGGGAGCGGTCCTACGAGCAGTACTTC. The rearrangement uses TRBV15 and TRBJ2-7; D may be TRBD2 (6 bases). The CDR3 extends over 12 amino acids. Trimming left V 10 bases short and J 1 base short, with 11 bases between. The germline V gene encodes CDR1 LNHNV and CDR2 YYDKDF (reference sequence).

This clonotype was picked up many times. V is TRBV5-1 and J is TRBJ2-3; 9 bases align to TRBD1. V shed 0 bases, J shed 0 bases, and the junction held 5 bases outside the gene matches. CDR3 size: 17 residues. CDR1 and CDR2 from the germline V gene are SGHRS and YFSETQ. The CDR3 loop reads CASSLAGTGFSTDTQYF. The CDR3, as DNA: TGCGCCAGCAGCTTGGCCGGGACAGGGTTTAGCACAGATACGCAGTATTTT.

The V call is TRBV7-2, the J call TRBJ1-1, with D hard to call. V was pared by 4 bases and J by 1 base, with 7 bases between. This CDR3 region has 13 residues. CDR1 SGHTA and CDR2 FQGNSA come from the germline V gene. The CDR3 loop is CASSSDPNTEAFF. As DNA, the CDR3 is TGTGCCAGCAGCTCCGACCCGAACACTGAAGCTTTCTTT.

This clonotype was seen repeatedly, ten times or more. The rearrangement links TRBV7-9 to TRBJ2-2; 7 bases are shared with TRBD2. The CDR3 contains 15 residues. The junction had 3 bases not matched to a gene; V was cut back by 1 base and J by 4 bases. Germline CDR1 reads SEHNR; CDR2 reads FQNEAQ (reference sequence). This CDR3 is CASSLGLAPTGELFF. CDR3 sequence (DNA): TGTGCCAGCAGCTTAGGACTAGCTCCCACCGGGGAGCTGTTTTTT.

This clonotype was picked up many times. The chain uses TRBV6-2 or TRBV6-3 and TRBJ2-1, with 10 bases that match TRBD2. This CDR3 contains 18 residues. Trimming at V came to 3 bases and at J to 6 bases, leaving 14 bases not matched to a gene. Germline CDR1 reads MNHEY; CDR2 reads SVGEGT. This chain's CDR3 is CASSYGNQREGRVNEQFF. As DNA, the CDR3 is TGTGCCAGCAGTTATGGAAATCAGCGGGAGGGCCGTGTCAATGAGCAGTTCTTC.

In its sample, this clonotype was seen many times. The genes are TRBV27 and TRBJ1-5, with D perhaps matching TRBD1 (5 bases). The V gene lost 5 bases and the J gene lost 0 bases, with 14 bases spanning the gap. Germline V gene lookup returns CDR1 MNHEY and CDR2 SMNVEV (reference sequence). CDR3 length equals 16 residues. The CDR3 protein is CASSPSQGDSNQPQHF. DNA for the CDR3: TGTGCCAGCAGTCCCTCGCAGGGAGATAGCAATCAGCCCCAGCATTTT.

Ten or more counts support this clonotype. This rearrangement joins TRBV20-1 to TRBJ1-3, with TRBD1 matching 7 bases. Germline-derived CDR1 and CDR2 are DFQATT and SNEGSKA (reference sequence). The V and J ends lost 0 bases and 2 bases, in that order; junction bases with no gene match: 13. The CDR3 runs 18 residues. The chain's CDR3 is CSARDTGRGLGAGNTIYF. The CDR3 nucleotides are TGCAGTGCTAGAGATACGGGCAGGGGGTTGGGGGCTGGAAACACCATATATTTT.